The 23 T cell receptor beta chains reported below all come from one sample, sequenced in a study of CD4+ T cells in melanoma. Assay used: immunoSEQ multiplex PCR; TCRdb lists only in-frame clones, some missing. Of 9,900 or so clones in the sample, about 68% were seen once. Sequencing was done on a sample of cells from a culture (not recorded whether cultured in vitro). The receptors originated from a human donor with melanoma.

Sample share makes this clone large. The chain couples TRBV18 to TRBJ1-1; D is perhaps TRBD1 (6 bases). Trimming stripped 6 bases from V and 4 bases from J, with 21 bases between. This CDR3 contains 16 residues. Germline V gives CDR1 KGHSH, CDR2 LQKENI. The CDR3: CASSPDRLTAGTEAFF. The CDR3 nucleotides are TGTGCCAGCTCTCCAGACAGGCTAACTGCGGGCACTGAAGCTTTCTTT.

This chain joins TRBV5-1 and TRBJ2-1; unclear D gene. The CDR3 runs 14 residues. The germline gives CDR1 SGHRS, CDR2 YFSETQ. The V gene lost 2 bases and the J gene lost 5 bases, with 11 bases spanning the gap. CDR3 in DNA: TGCGCCAGCAGCTTCTGGGTCGATGACAATGAGCAGTTCTTC. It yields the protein CASSFWVDDNEQFF.

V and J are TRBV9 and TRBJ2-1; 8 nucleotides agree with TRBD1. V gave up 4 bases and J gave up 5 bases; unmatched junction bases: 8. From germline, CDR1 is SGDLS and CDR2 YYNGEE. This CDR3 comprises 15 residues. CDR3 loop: CASSPAGGAHNEQFF. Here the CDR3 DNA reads TGTGCCAGCAGCCCCGCAGGGGGCGCTCACAATGAGCAGTTCTTC.

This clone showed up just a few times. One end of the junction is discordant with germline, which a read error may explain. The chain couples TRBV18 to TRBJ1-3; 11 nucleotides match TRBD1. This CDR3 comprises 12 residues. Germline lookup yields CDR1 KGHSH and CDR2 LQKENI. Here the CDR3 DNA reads TGTGCCAGCTCACCAGACGAGGGACAGGGGGACTTT. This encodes CASSPDEGQGDF. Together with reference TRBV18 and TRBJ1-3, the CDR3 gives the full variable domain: NAGVMQNPRHLVRRRGQEARLRCSPMKGHSHVYWYRQLPEEGLKFMVYLQKENIIDESGMPKERFSAEFPKEGPSILRIQQVVRGDSAAYFCASSPDEGQGDFGEGSWLTVV.

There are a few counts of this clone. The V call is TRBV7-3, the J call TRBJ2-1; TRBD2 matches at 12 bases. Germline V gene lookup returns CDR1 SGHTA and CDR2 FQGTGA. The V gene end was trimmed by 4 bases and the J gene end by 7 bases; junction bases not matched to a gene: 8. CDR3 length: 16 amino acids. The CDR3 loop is CASSSSSGGAGNEQFF. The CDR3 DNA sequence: TGTGCCAGCAGCTCGTCTAGCGGGGGGGCTGGGAATGAGCAGTTCTTC. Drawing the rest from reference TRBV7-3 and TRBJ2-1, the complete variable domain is GAGVSQTPSNKVTEKGKYVELRCDPISGHTALYWYRQSLGQGPEFLIYFQGTGAADDSGLPNDRFFAVRPEGSVSTLKIQRTERGDSAVYLCASSSSSGGAGNEQFFGPGTRLTVL.

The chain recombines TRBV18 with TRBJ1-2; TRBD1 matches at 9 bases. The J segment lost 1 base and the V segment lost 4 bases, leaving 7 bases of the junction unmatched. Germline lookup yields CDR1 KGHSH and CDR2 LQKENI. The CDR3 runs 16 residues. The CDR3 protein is CASSQGTGRHNYGYTF. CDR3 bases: TGTGCCAGCTCACAAGGGACAGGGCGGCATAACTATGGCTACACCTTC.

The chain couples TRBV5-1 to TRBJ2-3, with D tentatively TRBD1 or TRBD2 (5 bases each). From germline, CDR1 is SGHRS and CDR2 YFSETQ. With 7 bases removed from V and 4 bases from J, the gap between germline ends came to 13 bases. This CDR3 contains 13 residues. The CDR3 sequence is CASAAQGADTQYF. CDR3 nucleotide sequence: TGCGCCAGCGCGGCCCAGGGAGCAGATACGCAGTATTTT.

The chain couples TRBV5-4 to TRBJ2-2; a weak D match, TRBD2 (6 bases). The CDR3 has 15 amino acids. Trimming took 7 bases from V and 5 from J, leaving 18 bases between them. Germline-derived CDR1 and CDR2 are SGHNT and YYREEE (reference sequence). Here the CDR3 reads CASDHYGGRTGELFF. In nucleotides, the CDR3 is TGTGCCAGCGACCACTACGGGGGAAGAACCGGGGAGCTGTTTTTT.

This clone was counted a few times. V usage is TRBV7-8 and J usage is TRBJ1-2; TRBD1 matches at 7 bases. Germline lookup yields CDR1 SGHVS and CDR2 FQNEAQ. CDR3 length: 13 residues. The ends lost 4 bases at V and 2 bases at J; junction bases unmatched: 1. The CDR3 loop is CASSWGQNYGYTF. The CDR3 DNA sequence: TGTGCCAGCAGCTGGGGACAGAACTATGGCTACACCTTC. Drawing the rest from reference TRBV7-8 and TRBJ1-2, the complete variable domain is GAGVSQSPRYKVAKRGQDVALRCDPISGHVSLFWYQQALGQGPEFLTYFQNEAQLDKSGLPSDRFFAERPEGSVSTLKIQRTQQEDSAVYLCASSWGQNYGYTFGSGTRLTVV.

CDR3 protein: CASSAWPNRDELFF. The DNA of the CDR3 is TGCGCCAGCAGCGCGTGGCCCAACAGGGACGAGCTGTTTTTT. This chain links TRBV4-1 with TRBJ2-2, with D perhaps TRBD1 (6 bases). Germline CDR1 is MGHRA and CDR2 is YSYEKL. V was pared by 5 bases and J by 11 bases, with 18 bases between. The CDR3 runs 14 residues.

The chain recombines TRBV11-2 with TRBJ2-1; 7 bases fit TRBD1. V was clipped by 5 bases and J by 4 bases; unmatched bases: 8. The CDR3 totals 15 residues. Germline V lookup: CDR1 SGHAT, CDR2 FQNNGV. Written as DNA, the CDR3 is TGTGCCAGCAGCCAGGGGGACCGCCGATACAATGAGCAGTTCTTC. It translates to CASSQGDRRYNEQFF.

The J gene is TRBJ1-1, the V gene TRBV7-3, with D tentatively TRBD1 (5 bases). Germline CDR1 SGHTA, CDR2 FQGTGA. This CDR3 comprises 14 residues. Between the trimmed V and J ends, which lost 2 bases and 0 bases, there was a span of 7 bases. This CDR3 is CASSLQGLNTEAFF. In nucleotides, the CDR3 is TGTGCCAGCAGCTTACAGGGACTGAACACTGAAGCTTTCTTT.

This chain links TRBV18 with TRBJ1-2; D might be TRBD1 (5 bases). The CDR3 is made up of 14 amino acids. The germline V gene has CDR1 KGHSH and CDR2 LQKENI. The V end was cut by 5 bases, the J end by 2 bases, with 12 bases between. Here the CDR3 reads CASSGQGYNYGYTF. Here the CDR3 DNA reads TGTGCCAGCTCAGGCCAGGGTTACAACTATGGCTACACCTTC.

This CDR3 reads CASSMGARPGQPQHF. The CDR3 nucleotides are TGTGCCAGTAGTATGGGGGCCCGCCCGGGTCAGCCCCAGCATTTT. The chain joins TRBV19 to TRBJ1-5, with D possibly being TRBD1 (6 bases). V dropped 3 bases and J dropped 6 bases, with 15 bases sitting between them. The CDR3 spans 15 residues. Germline V CDR1 and CDR2: LNHDA, SQIVND (reference sequence).

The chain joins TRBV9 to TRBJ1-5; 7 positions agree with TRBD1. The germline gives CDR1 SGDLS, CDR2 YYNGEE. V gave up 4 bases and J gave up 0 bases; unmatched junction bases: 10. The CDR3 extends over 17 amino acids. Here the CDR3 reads CASSPGTGQYSNQPQHF. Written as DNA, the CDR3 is TGTGCCAGCAGCCCAGGGACGGGACAGTATAGCAATCAGCCCCAGCATTTT.

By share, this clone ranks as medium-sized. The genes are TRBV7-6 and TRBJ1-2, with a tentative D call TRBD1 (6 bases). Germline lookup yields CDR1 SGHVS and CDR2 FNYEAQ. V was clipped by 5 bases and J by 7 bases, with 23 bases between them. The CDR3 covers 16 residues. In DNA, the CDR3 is TGTGCCAGCAGCCCGGAACTGACAGGTCTCGCTTCTGGCTACACCTTC. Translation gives CASSPELTGLASGYTF.

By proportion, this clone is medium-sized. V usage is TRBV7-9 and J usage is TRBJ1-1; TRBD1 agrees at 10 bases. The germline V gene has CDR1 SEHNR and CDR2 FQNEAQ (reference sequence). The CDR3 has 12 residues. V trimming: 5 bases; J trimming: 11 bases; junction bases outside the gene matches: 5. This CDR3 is CASSPSDRGAFF. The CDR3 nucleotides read TGTGCCAGCAGCCCCTCGGACAGGGGGGCTTTCTTT.

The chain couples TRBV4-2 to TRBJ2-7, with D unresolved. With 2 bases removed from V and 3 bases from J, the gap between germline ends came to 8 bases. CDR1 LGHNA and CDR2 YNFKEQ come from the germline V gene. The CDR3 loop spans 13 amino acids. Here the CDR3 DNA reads TGTGCCAGCAGCCAAAACCCAAGCTACGAGCAGTACTTC. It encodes CASSQNPSYEQYF.

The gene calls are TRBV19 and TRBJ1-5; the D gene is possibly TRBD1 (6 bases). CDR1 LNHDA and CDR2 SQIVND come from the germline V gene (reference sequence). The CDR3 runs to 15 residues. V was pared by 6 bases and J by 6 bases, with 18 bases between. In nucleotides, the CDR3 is TGTGCCAGTAGGCCCAAACAGGGAAAGGCTCAGCCCCAGCATTTT. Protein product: CASRPKQGKAQPQHF. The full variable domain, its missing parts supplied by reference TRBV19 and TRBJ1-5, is DGGITQSPKYLFRKEGQNVTLSCEQNLNHDAMYWYRQDPGQGLRLIYYSQIVNDFQKGDIAEGYSVSREKKESFPLTVTSAQKNPTAFYLCASRPKQGKAQPQHFGDGTRLSIL.

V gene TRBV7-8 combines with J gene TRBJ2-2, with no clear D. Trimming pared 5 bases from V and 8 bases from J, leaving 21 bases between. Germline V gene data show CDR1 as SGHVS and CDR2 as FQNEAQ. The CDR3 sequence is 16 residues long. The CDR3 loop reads CASSPIGVLDEGELFF. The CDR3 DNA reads TGTGCCAGCAGCCCAATAGGTGTCCTGGATGAAGGGGAGCTGTTTTTT.

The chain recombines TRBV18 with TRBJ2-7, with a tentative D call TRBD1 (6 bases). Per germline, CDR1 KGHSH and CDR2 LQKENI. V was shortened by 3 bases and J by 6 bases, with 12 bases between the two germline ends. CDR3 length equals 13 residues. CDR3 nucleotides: TGTGCCAGCTCACCCGGACAGTCGGGCGAGCAGTACTTC. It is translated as CASSPGQSGEQYF. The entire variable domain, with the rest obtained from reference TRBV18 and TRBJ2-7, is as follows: NAGVMQNPRHLVRRRGQEARLRCSPMKGHSHVYWYRQLPEEGLKFMVYLQKENIIDESGMPKERFSAEFPKEGPSILRIQQVVRGDSAAYFCASSPGQSGEQYFGPGTRLTVT.

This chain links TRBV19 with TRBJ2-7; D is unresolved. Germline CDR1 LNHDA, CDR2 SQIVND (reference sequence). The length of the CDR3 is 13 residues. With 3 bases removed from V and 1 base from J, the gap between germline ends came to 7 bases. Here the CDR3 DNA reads TGTGCCAGTAGTATGGCAGCGTCCTACGAGCAGTACTTC. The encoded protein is CASSMAASYEQYF.

The CDR3 coding sequence is TGTGCCTGGAGTGCCGATAGCGGGAACACAGATACGCAGTATTTT. Translated: CAWSADSGNTDTQYF. The chain couples TRBV30 to TRBJ2-3; 8 positions match TRBD2. CDR1 GTSNPN and CDR2 SVGIG come from the germline V gene (reference sequence). The trim removed 1 base at V and 2 bases at J, leaving 5 bases unmatched. The CDR3 has 15 residues.